A few counts support the clone carrying this T cell receptor (beta chain). Attachment of unique molecular identifiers to individual cDNA molecules was performed. Via MiXCR, TCRdb re-called the 5' RACE reads, giving one row per CDR3 protein. There are 100,000 to 150,000 distinct CDR3 sequences in the sample; about 16% occur only once, and just over 20% lies in the top ten. The data originate from a study of early T cells in non-severe SARS-CoV-2 infection. Trimming left V 5 bases short and J 4 bases short, with 16 bases between. This CDR3 region has 15 residues. CDR1 and CDR2 from the germline V gene are SGHTA and FQGNSA.

Sequencing input: whole blood. The genes are TRBV7-2 and TRBJ2-3; D is possibly TRBD2 (7 bases). The receptor was isolated from an adult who was a healthcare worker with PCR-confirmed SARS-CoV-2 infection or an uninfected control (not recorded which). CDR3 nucleotides: TGTGCCAGCAGCGTGAATAGGGGGGGCCCAGATACGCAGTATTTT. Translated: CASSVNRGGPDTQYF.